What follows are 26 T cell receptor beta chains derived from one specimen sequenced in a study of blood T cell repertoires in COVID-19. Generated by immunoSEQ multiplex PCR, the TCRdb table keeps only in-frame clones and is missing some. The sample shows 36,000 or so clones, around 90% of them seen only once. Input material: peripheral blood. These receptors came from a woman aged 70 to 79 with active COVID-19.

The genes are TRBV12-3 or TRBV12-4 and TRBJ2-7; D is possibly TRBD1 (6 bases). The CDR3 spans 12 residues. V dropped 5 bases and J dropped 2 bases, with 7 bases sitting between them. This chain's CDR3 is CASSGQPYEQYF. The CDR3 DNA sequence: TGTGCCAGCAGTGGACAGCCCTACGAGCAGTACTTC.

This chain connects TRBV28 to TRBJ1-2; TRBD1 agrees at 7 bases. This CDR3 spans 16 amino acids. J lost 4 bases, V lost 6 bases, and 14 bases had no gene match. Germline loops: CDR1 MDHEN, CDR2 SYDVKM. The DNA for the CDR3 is TGTGCCAGCAGGAGCCCCCGACAGGGAAGGAGCTATGGCTACACCTTC. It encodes CASRSPRQGRSYGYTF.

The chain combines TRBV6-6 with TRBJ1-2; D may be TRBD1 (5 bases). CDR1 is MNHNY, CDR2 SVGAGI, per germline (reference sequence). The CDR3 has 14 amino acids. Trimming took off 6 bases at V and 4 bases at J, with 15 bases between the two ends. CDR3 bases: TGTGCCAGCAGCCTGTCCGGGGGGGGCTATGGCTACACCTTC. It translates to CASSLSGGGYGYTF.

CDR3 nucleotide sequence: TGTGCCAGCAGTTTGGGACAGCCGAATTCACCCCTCCACTTT. Translated, it gives CASSLGQPNSPLHF. This rearrangement joins TRBV28 to TRBJ1-6, with TRBD1 matching 7 bases. This CDR3 is built from 14 residues. The V segment lost 3 bases and the J segment 7 bases; nucleotides outside the gene matches: 3. Germline CDR1 is MDHEN and CDR2 is SYDVKM.

The CDR3 is CASSIGGSQPQHF. The CDR3 nucleotides read TGTGCCAGTAGCATCGGCGGCAGTCAGCCCCAGCATTTT. The rearrangement links TRBV19 to TRBJ1-5, with unresolved D. There are 13 residues in the CDR3. Germline V gene lookup returns CDR1 LNHDA and CDR2 SQIVND (reference sequence). Trimming took off 6 bases at V and 6 bases at J, with 12 bases between the two ends.

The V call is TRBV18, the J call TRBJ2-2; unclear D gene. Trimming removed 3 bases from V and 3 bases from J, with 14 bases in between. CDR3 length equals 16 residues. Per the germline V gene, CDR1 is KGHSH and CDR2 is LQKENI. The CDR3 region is CASSPPSPRDTGELFF. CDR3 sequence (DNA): TGTGCCAGCTCACCCCCGTCACCTCGGGACACCGGGGAGCTGTTTTTT.

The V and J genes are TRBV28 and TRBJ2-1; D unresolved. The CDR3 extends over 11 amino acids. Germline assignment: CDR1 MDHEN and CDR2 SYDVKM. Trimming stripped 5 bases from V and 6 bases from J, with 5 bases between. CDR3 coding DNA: TGTGCCAGCAGTAGAGTCAATGAGCAGTTCTTC. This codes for CASSRVNEQFF.

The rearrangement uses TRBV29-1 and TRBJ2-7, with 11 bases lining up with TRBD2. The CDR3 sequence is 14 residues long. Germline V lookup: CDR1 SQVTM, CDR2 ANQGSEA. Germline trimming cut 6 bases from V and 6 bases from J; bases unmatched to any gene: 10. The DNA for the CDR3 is TGCAGCGTGACTCCGGGACTAGCGGTACTCGAGCAGTACTTC. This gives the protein CSVTPGLAVLEQYF.

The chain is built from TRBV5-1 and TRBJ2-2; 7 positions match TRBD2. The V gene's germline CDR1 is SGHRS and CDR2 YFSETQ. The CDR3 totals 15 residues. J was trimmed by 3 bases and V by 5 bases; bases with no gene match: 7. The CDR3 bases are TGCGCCAGCAGTGAGTCTGGGGGGGACACCGGGGAGCTGTTTTTT. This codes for CASSESGGDTGELFF.

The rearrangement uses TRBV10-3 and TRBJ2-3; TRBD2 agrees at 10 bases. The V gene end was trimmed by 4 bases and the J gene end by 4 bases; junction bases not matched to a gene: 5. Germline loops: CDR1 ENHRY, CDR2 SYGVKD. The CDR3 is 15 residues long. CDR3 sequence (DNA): TGTGCCATCAGTGTTAGCGGGGGGAAACCAGATACGCAGTATTTT. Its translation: CAISVSGGKPDTQYF.

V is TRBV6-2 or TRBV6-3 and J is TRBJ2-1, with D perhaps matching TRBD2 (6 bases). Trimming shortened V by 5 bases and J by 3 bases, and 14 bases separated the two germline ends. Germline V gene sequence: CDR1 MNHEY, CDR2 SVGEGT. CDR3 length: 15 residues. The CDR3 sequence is CASSLAPGSYNEQFF. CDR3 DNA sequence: TGTGCCAGCAGTCTAGCGCCGGGCAGCTACAATGAGCAGTTCTTC.

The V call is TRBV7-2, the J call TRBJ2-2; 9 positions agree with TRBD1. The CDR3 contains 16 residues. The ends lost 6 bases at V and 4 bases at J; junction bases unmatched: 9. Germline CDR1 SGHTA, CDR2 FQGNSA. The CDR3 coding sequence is TGTGCCAGCAGGTCCGGGACAGGGAGTGTCACCGGGGAGCTGTTTTTT. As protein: CASRSGTGSVTGELFF.

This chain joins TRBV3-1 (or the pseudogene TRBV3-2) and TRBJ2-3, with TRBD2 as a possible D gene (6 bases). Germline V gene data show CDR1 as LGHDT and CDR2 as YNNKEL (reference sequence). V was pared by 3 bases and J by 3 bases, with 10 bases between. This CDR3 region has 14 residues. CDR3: CASSQRGRTDTQYF. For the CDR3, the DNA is TGTGCCAGCAGCCAGCGGGGACGGACAGATACGCAGTATTTT.

CDR3 nucleotides: TGTGCCAGCAGCTTTGAGTGGGGGGACACTGAAGCTTTCTTT. Protein product: CASSFEWGDTEAFF. This chain connects TRBV7-9 to TRBJ1-1; D might be TRBD1 (5 bases). V lost 3 bases to trimming and J lost 3 bases, with 11 bases between them. Looked up from germline, CDR1 is SEHNR and CDR2 is FQNEAQ (reference sequence). This CDR3 spans 14 amino acids.

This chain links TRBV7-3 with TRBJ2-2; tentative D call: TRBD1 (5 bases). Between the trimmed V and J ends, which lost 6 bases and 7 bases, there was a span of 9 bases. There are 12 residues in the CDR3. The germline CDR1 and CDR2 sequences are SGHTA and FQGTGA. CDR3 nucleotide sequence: TGTGCCAGCAGTCCAGGGTTCGGGGAGCTGTTTTTT. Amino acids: CASSPGFGELFF.

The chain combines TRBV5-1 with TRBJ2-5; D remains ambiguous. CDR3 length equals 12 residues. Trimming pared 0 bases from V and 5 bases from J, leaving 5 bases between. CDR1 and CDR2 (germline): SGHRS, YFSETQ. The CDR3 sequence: CASSLAPETQYF. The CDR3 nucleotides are TGCGCCAGCAGCTTGGCCCCGGAGACCCAGTACTTC.

CDR3 DNA: TGTGCCAGCAGTCGACAGGGGGCAACGTACACTGAAGCTTTCTTT. Its protein is CASSRQGATYTEAFF. V is TRBV6-6 and J is TRBJ1-1; 10 bases line up with TRBD1. Trimming removed 5 bases from V and 3 bases from J; junction bases left unmatched: 6. Germline values: CDR1 MNHNY, CDR2 SVGAGI (reference sequence). The CDR3 totals 15 residues.

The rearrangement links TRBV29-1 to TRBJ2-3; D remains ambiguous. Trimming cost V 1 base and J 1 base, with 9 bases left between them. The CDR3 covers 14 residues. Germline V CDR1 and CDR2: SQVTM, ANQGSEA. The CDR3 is CSVEGVEGTDTQYF. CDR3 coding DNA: TGCAGCGTTGAAGGGGTTGAGGGCACAGATACGCAGTATTTT.

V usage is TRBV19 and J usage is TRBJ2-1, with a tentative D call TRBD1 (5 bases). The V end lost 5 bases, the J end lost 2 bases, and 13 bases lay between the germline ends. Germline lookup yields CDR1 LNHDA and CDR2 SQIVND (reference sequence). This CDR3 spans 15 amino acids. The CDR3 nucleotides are TGTGCCAGTAGTGCGACAGTGGGGCCCTACAATGAGCAGTTCTTC. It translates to CASSATVGPYNEQFF.

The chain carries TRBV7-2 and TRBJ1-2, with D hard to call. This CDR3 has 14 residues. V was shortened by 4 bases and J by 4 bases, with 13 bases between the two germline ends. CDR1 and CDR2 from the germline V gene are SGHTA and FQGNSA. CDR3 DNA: TGTGCCAGCAGCTCGAACACGGGGTTCTATGGCTACACCTTC. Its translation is CASSSNTGFYGYTF.

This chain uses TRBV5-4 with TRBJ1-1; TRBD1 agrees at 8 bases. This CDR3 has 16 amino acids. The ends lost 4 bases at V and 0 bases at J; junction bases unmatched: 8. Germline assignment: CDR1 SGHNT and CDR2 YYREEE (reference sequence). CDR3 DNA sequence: TGTGCCAGCAGCCCTACAGGGGGGGGGATGAACACTGAAGCTTTCTTT. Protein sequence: CASSPTGGGMNTEAFF.

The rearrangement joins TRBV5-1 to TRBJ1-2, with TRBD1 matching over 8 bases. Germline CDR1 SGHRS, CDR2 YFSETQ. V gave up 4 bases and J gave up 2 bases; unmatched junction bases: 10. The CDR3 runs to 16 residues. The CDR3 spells CASSIKTGAGNYGYTF. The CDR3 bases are TGCGCCAGCAGCATAAAGACAGGGGCCGGGAACTATGGCTACACCTTC.

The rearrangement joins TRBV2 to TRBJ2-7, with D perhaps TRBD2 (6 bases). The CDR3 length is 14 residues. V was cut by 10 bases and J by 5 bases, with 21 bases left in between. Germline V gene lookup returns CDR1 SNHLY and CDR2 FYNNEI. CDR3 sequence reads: CATMEGPQSNEQYF. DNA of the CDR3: TGTGCCACTATGGAGGGACCCCAAAGTAACGAGCAGTACTTC.

The CDR3 sequence is CASSSNAAGANNEQFF. The DNA of the CDR3 is TGTGCCAGCTCATCGAACGCAGCGGGGGCCAACAATGAGCAGTTCTTC. This sequence joins TRBV18 and TRBJ2-1; the match to TRBD2 covers 8 bases. V gave up 5 bases and J gave up 5 bases; unmatched junction bases: 11. CDR3 size: 16 residues. In germline, CDR1 is KGHSH, CDR2 LQKENI.

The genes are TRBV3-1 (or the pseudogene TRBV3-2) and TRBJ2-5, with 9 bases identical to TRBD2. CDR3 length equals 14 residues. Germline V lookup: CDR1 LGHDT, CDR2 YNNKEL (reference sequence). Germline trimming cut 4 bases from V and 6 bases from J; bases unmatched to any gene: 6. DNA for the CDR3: TGTGCCAGCAGCCGAAGCGGGGGGAGTCAGACCCAGTACTTC. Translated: CASSRSGGSQTQYF.

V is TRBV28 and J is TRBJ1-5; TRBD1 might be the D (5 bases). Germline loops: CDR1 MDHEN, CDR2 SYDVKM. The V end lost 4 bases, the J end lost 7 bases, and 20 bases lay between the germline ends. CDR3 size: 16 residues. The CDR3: CASSSFKREGRQPQHF. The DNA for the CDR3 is TGTGCCAGCAGTTCTTTCAAGAGGGAGGGGCGCCAGCCCCAGCATTTT.